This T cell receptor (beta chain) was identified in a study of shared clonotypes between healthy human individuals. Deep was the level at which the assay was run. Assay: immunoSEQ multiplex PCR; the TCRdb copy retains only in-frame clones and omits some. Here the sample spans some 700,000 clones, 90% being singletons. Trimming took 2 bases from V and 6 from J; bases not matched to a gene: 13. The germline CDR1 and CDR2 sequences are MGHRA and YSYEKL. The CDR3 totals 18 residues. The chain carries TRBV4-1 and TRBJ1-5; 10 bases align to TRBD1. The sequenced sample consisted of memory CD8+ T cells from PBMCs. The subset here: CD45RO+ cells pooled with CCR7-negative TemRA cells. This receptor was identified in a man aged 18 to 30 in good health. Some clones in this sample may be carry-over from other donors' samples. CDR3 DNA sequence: TGCGCCAGCAGCCAATCCGCTGCGACAGGGGGCAGGGGTCAGCCCCAGCATTTT. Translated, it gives CASSQSAATGGRGQPQHF.